This TCR beta chain was sequenced for a study of blood T cell repertoires in COVID-19. Study as a whole: COVID-19 samples collected from the United States, Italy and Spain covered acute and convalescent phases. From T cells, B-cell-depleted T cells, or PBMCs came the material, which was cDNA or gDNA.

Source study methods: Estimation of nucleated cell counts was performed using reference gene primer amplification. Assay: immunoSEQ multiplex PCR; the TCRdb copy retains only in-frame clones and omits some. V, J and clone size are those of that table, while D and trimming were read from the DNA. Of tens of thousands of clones in the sample, about 88% are singletons; the top ten hold approximately 5.6%. The origin of this receptor is a woman of 80 years or more with active COVID-19. What was sequenced was peripheral blood.

The CDR3 DNA follows: TGTGCCAGCAGTTTAACAGGGATAAATCAGCCCCAGCATTTT. It codes for CASSLTGINQPQHF. The chain joins TRBV28 to TRBJ1-5; D is possibly TRBD1 (6 bases). Between the trimmed V and J ends, which lost 2 bases and 4 bases, there was a span of 9 bases. There are 14 residues in the CDR3. Germline V gene lookup returns CDR1 MDHEN and CDR2 SYDVKM.